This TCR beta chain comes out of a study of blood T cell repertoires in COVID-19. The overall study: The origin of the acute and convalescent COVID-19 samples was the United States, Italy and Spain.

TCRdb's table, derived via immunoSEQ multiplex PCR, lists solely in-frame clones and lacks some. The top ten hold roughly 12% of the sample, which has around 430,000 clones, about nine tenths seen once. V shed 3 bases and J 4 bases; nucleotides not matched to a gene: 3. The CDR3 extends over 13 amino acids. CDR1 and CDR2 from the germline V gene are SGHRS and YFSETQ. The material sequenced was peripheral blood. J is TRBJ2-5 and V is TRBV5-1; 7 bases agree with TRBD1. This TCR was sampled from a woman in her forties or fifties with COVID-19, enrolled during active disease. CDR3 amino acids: CASSSGQRETQYF. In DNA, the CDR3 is TGCGCCAGCAGCTCGGGACAGCGAGAGACCCAGTACTTC.